The source of this T cell receptor (beta chain) is a study of shared clonotypes between healthy human individuals. CD8 cells classed as naive were CD45RO-negative and positively selected for CCR7, excluding terminally differentiated effector memory CD45RA+ cells. Sequencing used immunoSEQ multiplex PCR; TCRdb keeps in-frame clones, though not all of them. The sample yields 750,000 to 1,000,000 clones, more than 85% seen once. On this clone itself: Its antigen is not known.

Study-wide points: The study generally estimated greater richness for naive than memory subsets.

Sample: naive CD8+ T cells sorted from blood. This sequence originates from a man aged 25-45 years in good health.

CDR3: CASSLSDGWSYGYTF. In DNA, the CDR3 is TGTGCCAGCAGTTTATCGGACGGATGGAGCTATGGCTACACCTTC. The chain uses TRBV27 and TRBJ1-2; D is undetermined. V lost 0 bases and J 4 bases, leaving 12 bases between the germline ends. This CDR3 comprises 15 residues. CDR1 and CDR2 (germline): MNHEY, SMNVEV (reference sequence).